This T cell receptor (beta chain) originates from a study of tumor and adjacent non-tumor tissue in lung cancer. Study in general: Stage I to III disease affected 10 men and 5 women aged roughly 31 to 80. Overall study results and limits: Significantly higher TCR diversity was found in tumor than normal lung.

Three rounds of nested PCR, following a modified ARM-PCR protocol, produced the TCRbeta library. TCRdb itself ran the multiplex PCR reads through MiXCR, one entry per CDR3 protein. The data contain 130,000 or so distinct CDR3 sequences, 55% to 75% of them singletons. The sample holds many counts of this clonotype. The antigen is unknown. This sample's RNA came from whole unsorted tissue. Newly diagnosed lung cancer patients had thoracic surgery in China, August–late 2014, without prior chemotherapy. In germline, CDR1 is KGHDR, CDR2 SFDVKD. Trimming removed 4 bases at V and 0 bases at J, with 3 bases between. This CDR3 spans 13 amino acids.

The sequencing input was lung tumor tissue. The chain is built from TRBV24-1 and TRBJ2-4; D not resolved. The clonotype originates from a man younger than 45 with non-small cell lung cancer. The CDR3 spells CATSDGAKNIQYF. The CDR3 nucleotides read TGTGCCACCAGTGACGGAGCCAAAAACATTCAGTACTTC.